The TCR beta chain described here comes from a study of T cell responses to AZD1222 COVID-19 vaccine. Trimming shortened V by 3 bases and J by 4 bases, and 7 bases separated the two germline ends. CDR1 is LNHDA and CDR2 is SQIVND in the germline V gene (reference sequence). CDR3 length: 13 amino acids. TCRdb's copy holds only in-frame clones and misses some; the assay was immunoSEQ multiplex PCR. The sample includes 68,000 or so clones, around nine tenths of them seen just once. The V and J genes are TRBV19 and TRBJ1-5; unclear D gene. Specimen: peripheral blood, collected on day 0 of AZD1222 vaccination. The receptor comes from an adult in good health. CDR3 residues: CASSIIGNQPQHF. CDR3 DNA sequence: TGTGCCAGTAGTATTATAGGGAATCAGCCCCAGCATTTT.